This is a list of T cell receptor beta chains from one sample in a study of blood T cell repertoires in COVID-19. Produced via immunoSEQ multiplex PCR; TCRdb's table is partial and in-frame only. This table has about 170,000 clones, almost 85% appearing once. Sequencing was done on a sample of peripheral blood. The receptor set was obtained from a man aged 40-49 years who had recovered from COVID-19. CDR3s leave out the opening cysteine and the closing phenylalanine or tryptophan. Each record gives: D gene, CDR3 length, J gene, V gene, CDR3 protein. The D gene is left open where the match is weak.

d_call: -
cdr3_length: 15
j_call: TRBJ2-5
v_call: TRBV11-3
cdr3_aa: ASSLSIGTKYQETQY

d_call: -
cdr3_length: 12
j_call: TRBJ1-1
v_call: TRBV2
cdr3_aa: ASSYGLTNTEAF

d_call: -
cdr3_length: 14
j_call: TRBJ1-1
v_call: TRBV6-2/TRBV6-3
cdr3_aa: ASSYGSTFLNTEAF

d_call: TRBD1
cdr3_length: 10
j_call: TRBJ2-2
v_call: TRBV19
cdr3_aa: ASRTGSGELF

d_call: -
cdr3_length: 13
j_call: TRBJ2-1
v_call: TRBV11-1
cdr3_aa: ASSTREFSYNEQF

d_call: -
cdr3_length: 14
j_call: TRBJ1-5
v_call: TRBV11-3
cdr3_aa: ASSFTQGSGNQPQH

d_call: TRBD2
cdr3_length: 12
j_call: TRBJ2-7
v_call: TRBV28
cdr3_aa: ASSPGTSGAEQY

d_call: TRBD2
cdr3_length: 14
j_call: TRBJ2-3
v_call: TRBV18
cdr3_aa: ASSPLGLRGTDTQY

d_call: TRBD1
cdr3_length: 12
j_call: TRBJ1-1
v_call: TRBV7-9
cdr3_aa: ASSYGQAHAEAF

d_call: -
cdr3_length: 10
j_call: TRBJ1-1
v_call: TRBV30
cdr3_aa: AWSTGRTEAF

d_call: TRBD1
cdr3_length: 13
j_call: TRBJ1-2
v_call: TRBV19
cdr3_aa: ASSALQGALDGYT

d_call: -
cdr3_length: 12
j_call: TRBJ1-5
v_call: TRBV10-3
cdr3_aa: AISESERNQPQH

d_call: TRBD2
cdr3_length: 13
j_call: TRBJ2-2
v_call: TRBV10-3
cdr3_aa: AIRLAGTNTGELF

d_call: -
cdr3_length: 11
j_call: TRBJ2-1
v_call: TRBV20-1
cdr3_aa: SASQGTYNEQF

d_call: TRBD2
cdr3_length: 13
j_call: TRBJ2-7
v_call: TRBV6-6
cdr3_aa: ASSYLAGVTYEQY

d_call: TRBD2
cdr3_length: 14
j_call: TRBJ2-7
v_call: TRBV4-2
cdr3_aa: ASSQDQTSGTYEQY

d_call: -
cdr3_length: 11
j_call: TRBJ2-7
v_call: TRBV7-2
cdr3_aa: ASSRPSSVEQY

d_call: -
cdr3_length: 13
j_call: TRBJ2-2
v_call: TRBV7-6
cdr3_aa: ASSRDSVGAGELF

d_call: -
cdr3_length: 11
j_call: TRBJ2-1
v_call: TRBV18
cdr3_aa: ASSPGSLNEQF

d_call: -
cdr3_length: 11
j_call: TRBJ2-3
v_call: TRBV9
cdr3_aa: ASSVGNGDTQY

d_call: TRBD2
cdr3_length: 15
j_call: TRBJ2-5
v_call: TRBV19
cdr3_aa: ASSPRVSGGTQETQY

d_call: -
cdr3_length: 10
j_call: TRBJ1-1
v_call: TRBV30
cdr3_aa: AWSGAYTEAF

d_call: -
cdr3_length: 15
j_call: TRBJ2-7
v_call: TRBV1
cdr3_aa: TSSQNGTSGSSYEQY

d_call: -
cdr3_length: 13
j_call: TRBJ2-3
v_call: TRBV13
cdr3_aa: ASSSLGSGTDTQY

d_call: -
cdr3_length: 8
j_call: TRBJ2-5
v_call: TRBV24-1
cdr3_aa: ATSIETQY

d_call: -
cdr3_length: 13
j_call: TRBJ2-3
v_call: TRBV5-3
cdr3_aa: ARSLAGGVAYTQY

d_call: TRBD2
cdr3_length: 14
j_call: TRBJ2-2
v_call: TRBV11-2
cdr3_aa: ASSRGTSGSAGELF

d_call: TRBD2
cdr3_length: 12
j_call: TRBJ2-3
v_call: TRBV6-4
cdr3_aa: ASTAGGPSDTQY

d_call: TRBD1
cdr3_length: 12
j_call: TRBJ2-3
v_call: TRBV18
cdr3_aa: ASSRDRSTDTQY

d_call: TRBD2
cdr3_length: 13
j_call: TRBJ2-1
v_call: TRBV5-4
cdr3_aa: ASSSGTSAGNEQF

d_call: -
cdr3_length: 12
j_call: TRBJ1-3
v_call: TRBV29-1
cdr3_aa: SVVKGSGGNTIY